This note documents a single TCR beta chain sequence. The target of this receptor is not known. Within one base of it there is no much larger clone, and no base qualities were kept. This record belongs to a study of T cell responses to AZD1222 COVID-19 vaccine (TCRdb year 2021). Study-wide context: TCR sequencing was performed for fewer than 250 trial participants, of whom 207 were given two doses of AZD1222 and around 25 were given two doses of MenACWY control vaccine. Trial participants were enrolled by age into subgroups of 18-55, 56-69 and 70-plus years, and roughly 150, 30 and 60 TCR-sequenced participants, respectively, were included in these subgroups. Overall study outcomes, separate from this receptor: A significant rise in spike-specific TCR breadth and depth was observed after two AZD1222 doses relative to day 0 and relative to MenACWY recipients. Because no day 14 peak-response samples were available, repertoires were characterized only after the peak T cell response. Participants were mostly white British and included more females than males, and it was suggested by the authors that clonal diversity may have been underestimated. Conclusions about previously exposed vaccinees are limited, since just five to seven AZD1222 recipients were seropositive for SARS-CoV-2 at baseline. The 56-69-year group was small, and its depth increase did not reach significance, likely because of low power. Nearly half of unique spike-specific TCRs reportedly recognized epitopes outside regions mutated in the B.1.351 and B.1.1.7 variants. CD4 TCRs associated with the vaccine covered the entire spike protein, and the dominant responses were in regions 160-218 and 743-854.

The label giving this sample's time point can be read as: about 28 days (+/-7) after the second vaccine dose. AZD1222 recipients whose second dose came at about 4 weeks and those whose second dose came at about 12 weeks were combined into one group, since spike-specific TCR depth and breadth did not differ between the two schedules. The vaccinee samples were drawn from two UK trials, COV001 and COV002, one of which was a single-blind randomized controlled phase 2/3 trial testing AZD1222 (ChAdOx1 nCoV-19) in healthy adults. Trial participant PBMC samples were collected at day 0 and day 28 after the second dose for TCRbeta chain sequencing. The CDR3 regions of human TCRbeta chains were subjected to immunosequencing. The study's processing was this. Repertoire TCRs were checked for matches against a reference library of SARS-CoV-2-specific TCRs that had been generated using the MIRA antigen-specificity platform. Breadth was defined as the fraction of unique TCRs that were SARS-CoV-2-associated. Depth was defined as the fraction of total T cells that were SARS-CoV-2-associated. Using the MIRA data, each spike-specific TCR was mapped to the spike region that the TCR reacts to and placed in a CD4 or CD8 class. Log10-transformed breadth and depth values were compared by one-way ANOVA with Sidak's multiple comparisons tests. Drawn from immuneACCESS, this table holds only the in-frame rearrangements with V and J called that TCRdb kept. Clones are partly lost; checked studies trace under half to an unresolved V gene and leave the rest unexplained. Clone size and the V and J calls come from that table; the DNA yielded D and trimming. This sample gives roughly 60,000 clones in total; roughly 80% of them show up just once. More than 3% of the sample goes to the ten largest clones.

Including cysteine and phenylalanine, the CDR3 has 17 amino acids. CDR3 DNA only is kept here, 51 bases in frame from base 1. Sequences SGHRS (CDR1) and YFSETQ (CDR2) are obtained from the germline V gene. V lost 1 base and J lost 8 bases, and the count of bases not matched to a germline gene is 10. The V and J genes are TRBV5-1 and TRBJ2-1; TRBD2 lines up with 12 middle nucleotides. The specimen comprised peripheral blood, sampled 28 days after the second AZD1222 dose. This TCR was sampled from an adult who received the AZD1222 COVID-19 vaccine. The nucleotides are TGCGCCAGCAGCTTGTTGGCTAGCGGGGGGGCAGTGGATGAGCAGTTCTTC. It translates as CASSLLASGGAVDEQFF. Beyond the CDR3, the reference TRBV5-1 and TRBJ2-1 genes provide the residues; the full variable domain reads: KAGVTQTPRYLIKTRGQQVTLSCSPISGHRSVSWYQQTPGQGLQFLFEYFSETQRNKGNFPGRFSGRQFSNSRSEMNVSTLELGDSALYLCASSLLASGGAVDEQFFGPGTRLTVL.